The 16 T cell receptor beta chains presented below share a single source sample, sequenced in a study of T cells in Graves' hyperthyroidism and ophthalmopathy. TCR beta CDR3 region amplification was performed from RNA transcripts. The study used the HTBI primer set for a first-round RT-PCR of the TCR CDR3. Each CDR3 protein is one row after TCRdb ran MiXCR on the multiplex PCR reads. This table holds more than 350,000 distinct CDR3 sequences, more than 14% found once. The sample taken for sequencing was blood. Receptor source: a woman in her twenties or thirties with Graves' ophthalmopathy.

This clonotype was counted only a few times. This chain uses TRBV19 with TRBJ2-2; TRBD2 agrees at 7 bases. Trimming removed 9 bases from V and 1 base from J; junction bases left unmatched: 8. This CDR3 has 15 residues. Germline-derived CDR1 and CDR2 are LNHDA and SQIVND (reference sequence). The CDR3 bases are TGTGCCAGGATAGGACTAGAACGGAACACCGGGGAGCTGTTTTTT. Protein product: CARIGLERNTGELFF.

There are many counts of this clonotype. The chain carries TRBV28 and TRBJ2-7; D is perhaps TRBD2 (5 bases). From germline, CDR1 is MDHEN and CDR2 SYDVKM. The CDR3 consists of 13 residues. Trimming pared 5 bases from V and 2 bases from J, leaving 10 bases between. In DNA form, the CDR3 reads TGTGCCAGCAGTCCACTAGGAACCTACGAGCAGTACTTC. Translating gives CASSPLGTYEQYF.

This clonotype was detected many times. The V and J genes are TRBV28 and TRBJ2-5, with TRBD1 matching 8 bases. In germline, CDR1 is MDHEN, CDR2 SYDVKM. Trimming removed 1 base from V and 5 bases from J; junction bases left unmatched: 9. The CDR3 runs 16 residues. The CDR3 loop reads CASSLFGSGGRETQYF. The CDR3 region has the DNA TGTGCCAGCAGTTTATTCGGTTCAGGGGGCAGGGAGACCCAGTACTTC.

The chain has TRBV7-8 and TRBJ2-7; D not certain. V lost 1 base to trimming and J lost 6 bases, with 13 bases between them. There are 14 residues in the CDR3. Germline V gives CDR1 SGHVS, CDR2 FQNEAQ. The DNA for the CDR3 is TGTGCCAGCAGCTTAGTTGAGTCCCGGCTCGAGCAGTACTTC. Its translation: CASSLVESRLEQYF.

This clonotype was counted at least ten times. The chain couples TRBV12-3 or TRBV12-4 to TRBJ2-1; D is uncertain. CDR3 size: 13 residues. V was pared by 2 bases and J by 8 bases, with 10 bases between. The CDR3 region has the DNA TGTGCCAGCAGTTTAATGCAGGCCGATGAGCAGTTCTTC. Translated: CASSLMQADEQFF.

The chain carries TRBV10-1 and TRBJ2-5; 7 bases agree with TRBD1. V gave up 4 bases and J gave up 5 bases; unmatched junction bases: 7. Germline CDR1 is WNHNN and CDR2 is SYGVQD (reference sequence). This CDR3 is 14 amino acids long. CDR3 DNA: TGCGCCAGCAGTGCGTCGACAGGGATGGAGACCCAGTACTTC. It is translated as CASSASTGMETQYF.

Comment on this clonotype: One base away lies a much larger clone, so this may be a sequencing read error. The chain joins TRBV11-2 to TRBJ2-2; 8 bases fit TRBD1. Per germline, CDR1 SGHAT and CDR2 FQNNGV. Trimming took 7 bases from V and 6 from J; bases not matched to a gene: 7. This CDR3 is built from 14 residues. CDR3 DNA sequence: TGTGCCAGCAAAGGACAGGGTTTTGCCGGGGAGCTGTTTTTT. Its protein is CASKGQGFAGELFF.

This clonotype occurred many times. The chain's CDR3 is CASSVGQVGPTQYF. The CDR3 DNA reads as TGTGCCAGCAGCGTCGGACAGGTCGGACCTACGCAGTATTTT. This chain joins TRBV11-3 and TRBJ2-3, with 7 bases identical to TRBD1. CDR1 is SGHNT, CDR2 YENEEA, per germline. After removal of 5 bases from V and 8 bases from J, the junction contained 10 bases not matched to a gene. CDR3 size: 14 residues. Together with reference TRBV11-3 and TRBJ2-3, the CDR3 gives the full variable domain: EAGVVQSPRYKIIEKKQPVAFWCNPISGHNTLYWYLQNLGQGPELLIRYENEEAVDDSQLPKDRFSAERLKGVDSTLKIQPAELGDSAVYLCASSVGQVGPTQYFGPGTRLTVL.

This clonotype was recorded many times. This chain joins TRBV12-5 and TRBJ1-1; D is possibly TRBD1 (5 bases). This CDR3 spans 14 amino acids. Germline assignment: CDR1 LGHNT and CDR2 FRNRAP. V was shortened by 4 bases and J by 2 bases, with 11 bases between the two germline ends. The DNA of the CDR3 is TGTGCTAGTGGTTCCCGGGGGGAAAACACTGAAGCTTTCTTT. The encoded protein is CASGSRGENTEAFF. Drawing the rest from reference TRBV12-5 and TRBJ1-1, the complete variable domain is DARVTQTPRHKVTEMGQEVTMRCQPILGHNTVFWYRQTMMQGLELLAYFRNRAPLDDSGMPKDRFSAEMPDATLATLKIQPSEPRDSAVYFCASGSRGENTEAFFGQGTRLTVV.

The rearrangement joins TRBV3-1 to TRBJ2-1; 11 bases map to TRBD2. CDR1 LGHDT and CDR2 YNNKEL come from the germline V gene (reference sequence). This CDR3 has 17 residues. The V and J ends lost 4 bases and 1 base, in that order; junction bases with no gene match: 6. The CDR3 DNA follows: TGTGCCAGCAGCCCGCTAGCGGGGGGCCCATCCTACAATGAGCAGTTCTTC. It translates to CASSPLAGGPSYNEQFF.

This clonotype was found many times. The rearrangement links TRBV20-1 to TRBJ1-5; D is unclear. V lost 1 base to trimming and J lost 0 bases, with 7 bases between them. CDR3 size: 14 residues. CDR1 and CDR2 (germline): DFQATT, SNEGSKA (reference sequence). CDR3 nucleotides: TGCAGTGCTAGAGTAGCTGCTAGCAATCAGCCCCAGCATTTT. As protein: CSARVAASNQPQHF.

This clonotype showed up many times. The V call is TRBV20-1, the J call TRBJ2-7; D might be TRBD2 (6 bases). V lost 3 bases and J lost 5, with 17 bases in between. The CDR3 loop spans 14 amino acids. The germline gives CDR1 DFQATT, CDR2 SNEGSKA (reference sequence). The CDR3 region is CSASDGTRPHEQYF. The CDR3 DNA is TGCAGTGCTAGCGATGGGACTCGCCCCCACGAGCAGTACTTC.

Many counts were recorded for this clonotype. The J gene is TRBJ2-1, the V gene TRBV9; the D is unclear. The CDR3 totals 14 residues. V lost 6 bases, J lost 3 bases, and 13 bases lay in between. Germline CDR1 reads SGDLS; CDR2 reads YYNGEE. DNA of the CDR3: TGTGCCAGCAACGACCATGGGGACTACAATGAGCAGTTCTTC. As protein: CASNDHGDYNEQFF.

This clonotype was counted many times. The chain uses TRBV20-1 and TRBJ1-5; no clear D. V lost 3 bases and J lost 3, with 12 bases in between. Per the germline V gene, CDR1 is DFQATT and CDR2 is SNEGSKA (reference sequence). The CDR3 has 14 amino acids. The CDR3 nucleotides read TGCAGTGCTAGTCAGTCCACGGACAATCAGCCCCAGCATTTT. As protein: CSASQSTDNQPQHF.

The table lists this clonotype with a few counts. This sequence joins TRBV19 and TRBJ2-7; perhaps TRBD2 as D (5 bases). Germline CDR1 LNHDA, CDR2 SQIVND (reference sequence). The CDR3 is 15 residues long. V was trimmed by 5 bases and J by 3 bases, leaving 17 bases between them. CDR3 loop: CASSPRDKVIYEQYF. CDR3 nucleotide sequence: TGTGCCAGTAGTCCCCGGGATAAAGTGATCTACGAGCAGTACTTC.

This clonotype was detected ten times or more. This rearrangement joins TRBV5-5 to TRBJ1-2, with 10 bases lining up with TRBD1. Germline values: CDR1 SGHKS, CDR2 YYEKEE (reference sequence). This CDR3 comprises 15 residues. V gave up 4 bases and J gave up 2 bases; unmatched junction bases: 5. Here the CDR3 reads CASSEGQGGNYGYTF. CDR3 DNA sequence: TGTGCCAGCAGCGAAGGACAGGGGGGGAACTATGGCTACACCTTC.